The next 13 T cell receptor beta chains were all read from a single sample in a study of PD-1 blockade in classical Hodgkin lymphoma (dated by TCRdb to the early 2020s). Library method: the immunoSEQ multiplex PCR assay. Sourced from immuneACCESS, this table was stored by TCRdb with only in-frame sequences that have V and J called. A share of the clones is absent; for the studies checked, an unresolved V gene accounts for under half, and the remainder has no known explanation. Across this sample there are 75,000 to 100,000 clones, with 65% to 85% seen only once. 9.5% to 15% of the sample belongs to the ten largest clones. This specimen's time point label, interpreted: cycle 1 day 1 (C1D1), immediately before nivolumab initiation. Every trial patient had relapsed following autologous stem cell transplantation, and prior brentuximab vedotin exposure was what differed among cohorts A, B and C. Sequencing was performed on peripheral blood mononuclear cells (PBMCs), taken at baseline. All receptors come from a human donor with classical Hodgkin lymphoma.

This chain uses TRBV5-1 with TRBJ2-5; TRBD2 might be the D (5 bases). CDR3 length: 15 amino acids. In germline, CDR1 is SGHRS, CDR2 YFSETQ. The germline V and J ends were trimmed by 0 bases and 7 bases, with 16 bases remaining between them. The CDR3 nucleotides are TGCGCCAGCAGCTTGGTGGACTCCTTAGTAGGGACCCAGTACTTC. Translation gives CASSLVDSLVGTQYF.

The chain is built from TRBV4-2 and TRBJ2-3; tentatively, D is TRBD2 (5 bases). Germline CDR1 reads LGHNA; CDR2 reads YNFKEQ. V shed 4 bases and J shed 0 bases, with 17 bases lying between them. This CDR3 is 17 amino acids long. The DNA for the CDR3 is TGTGCCAGCAGCCGGGAGCAGCGGTCAAGGAGCACAGATACGCAGTATTTT. Translation: CASSREQRSRSTDTQYF.

The gene calls are TRBV6-5 and TRBJ2-5; 9 bases match TRBD1. V was pared by 7 bases and J by 7 bases, with 7 bases of the junction left unmatched. This CDR3 has 13 residues. CDR1 and CDR2 from the germline V gene are MNHEY and SVGAGI. CDR3 in DNA: TGTGCCAGCACGGGGACAGGGAAAGGGACCCAGTACTTC. Translation gives CASTGTGKGTQYF.

The chain couples TRBV6-5 to TRBJ1-1, with 7 bases that match TRBD1. CDR1 is MNHEY and CDR2 is SVGAGI in the germline V gene. J was trimmed by 4 bases and V by 6 bases; bases with no gene match: 8. The CDR3 consists of 14 residues. The chain's CDR3 is CASRPTGASTEAFF. The CDR3 nucleotides are TGTGCCAGCAGGCCCACAGGGGCGAGCACTGAAGCTTTCTTT.

This chain links TRBV25-1 with TRBJ2-7; D might be TRBD2 (6 bases). The CDR3 sequence is 14 residues long. The germline gives CDR1 MGHDK, CDR2 SYGVNS. V was pared by 4 bases and J by 2 bases, with 12 bases between. The CDR3 reads CASSVAAGTYEQYF. CDR3 DNA: TGTGCCAGCAGTGTAGCTGCGGGGACCTACGAGCAGTACTTC.

This clone has only a few counts. The chain couples TRBV7-9 to TRBJ2-7; TRBD2 is a possible D gene (5 bases). The V end lost 3 bases, the J end lost 3 bases, and 12 bases lay between the germline ends. There are 14 residues in the CDR3. CDR1 is SEHNR and CDR2 is FQNEAQ in the germline V gene (reference sequence). CDR3 DNA: TGTGCCAGCAGCTTGGGGAGCGCCAACTACGAGCAGTACTTC. It codes for CASSLGSANYEQYF.

This chain joins TRBV6-6 and TRBJ2-7, with D possibly TRBD1 on 6 matching bases. Germline values: CDR1 MNHNY, CDR2 SVGAGI (reference sequence). Trimming took 0 bases from V and 6 from J, leaving 15 bases between them. The CDR3 contains 15 residues. The CDR3 DNA is TGTGCCAGCAGTTACTCGGGGGCCTCGGGTGGCGAGCAGTACTTC. This codes for CASSYSGASGGEQYF.

This chain joins TRBV6-5 and TRBJ1-5; D is ambiguous. From germline, CDR1 is MNHEY and CDR2 SVGAGI. The CDR3 length is 13 residues. V was cut by 5 bases and J by 7 bases, with 12 bases left in between. This chain's CDR3 is CASSREIWQPQHF. In DNA form, the CDR3 reads TGTGCCAGCAGTCGAGAAATCTGGCAGCCCCAGCATTTT.

The chain uses TRBV19 and TRBJ2-7; 12 bases agree with TRBD2. CDR1 and CDR2 from the germline V gene are LNHDA and SQIVND (reference sequence). The CDR3 is 15 amino acids. The V segment lost 5 bases and the J segment 6 bases; nucleotides outside the gene matches: 8. CDR3 nucleotide sequence: TGTGCCAGTAGTCCCAGGGGACTAGCGGGCCGCGAGCAGTACTTC. Amino acid sequence: CASSPRGLAGREQYF.

This chain uses TRBV5-1 with TRBJ1-4, with a tentative D call TRBD1 (5 bases). Germline CDR1 and CDR2: SGHRS and YFSETQ. The CDR3 consists of 14 residues. V was shortened by 4 bases and J by 7 bases, with 14 bases between the two germline ends. Here the CDR3 reads CASSRTGVGEKLFF. The CDR3 DNA reads TGCGCCAGCAGCCGGACGGGGGTTGGTGAAAAACTGTTTTTT.

This chain links TRBV6-1 with TRBJ2-3; no firm D call. The CDR3 consists of 11 residues. Trimming stripped 6 bases from V and 3 bases from J, with 4 bases between. The V gene's germline CDR1 is MNHNS and CDR2 SASEGT. The CDR3 DNA is TGTGCCAGCAGCCGAACAGATACGCAGTATTTT. It is translated as CASSRTDTQYF.

This clone was seen once. The rearrangement uses TRBV11-1 and TRBJ1-1; D perhaps matches TRBD1 (5 bases). CDR1 is SGHAT, CDR2 FQDESV, per germline (reference sequence). V shed 5 bases and J shed 1 base, with 14 bases lying between them. The CDR3 consists of 15 residues. CDR3 DNA: TGTGCCAGCAGCCCCCGGCAGGGACGGAACACTGAAGCTTTCTTT. Residues: CASSPRQGRNTEAFF. Complete variable domain (other parts from reference TRBV11-1 and TRBJ1-1): EAEVAQSPRYKITEKSQAVAFWCDPISGHATLYWYRQILGQGPELLVQFQDESVVDDSQLPKDRFSAERLKGVDSTLKIQPAELGDSAMYLCASSPRQGRNTEAFFGQGTRLTVV.

In its sample, this clone was seen a few times. This chain links TRBV5-1 with TRBJ1-3; D unresolved. This CDR3 has 15 amino acids. CDR1 and CDR2 from the germline V gene are SGHRS and YFSETQ. With 6 bases removed from V and 2 bases from J, the gap between germline ends came to 15 bases. The CDR3 region has the DNA TGCGCCAGCACCCCCGGGGAAACAGCTGGAAACACCATATATTTT. Translating it yields CASTPGETAGNTIYF.